Here is one T cell receptor beta chain with its context. Its antigen is still unknown. The sample comes from a study of blood T cells in healthy people across ages. RNA extraction gave at least 5.5 micrograms of total RNA per sample. The use of a sample-barcoded 5' primer and a J-beta primer mix characterized a second PCR of 7 to 11 cycles. TCRdb re-called the 5' RACE reads with MiXCR, one entry per CDR3 protein. The repertoire includes 1.5 million to 1.8 million distinct CDR3 sequences, approximately 42% of them detected once, and roughly 3.7% sits in the top ten. Broader study findings: Long-lived donors exceeded aged donors in naive CD4+ cells and diversity. Donor CMV infection status was unknown, possibly confounding age-related changes in expanded clonotypes. Age showed a roughly linear inverse relationship with TCR beta diversity per million T cells.

Germline CDR1 is SGHDT and CDR2 is YYEEEE. This CDR3 comprises 14 residues. V lost 5 bases and J lost 8; bases outside the gene matches: 9. The rearrangement links TRBV5-6 to TRBJ2-3; 9 nucleotides line up with TRBD1. Sequenced sample: blood. This clonotype was obtained from a woman aged 18-29 years in good health. The CDR3 region is CASRRTGEGATQYF. The CDR3 DNA is TGTGCCAGCAGACGGACAGGGGAGGGAGCTACGCAGTATTTT.